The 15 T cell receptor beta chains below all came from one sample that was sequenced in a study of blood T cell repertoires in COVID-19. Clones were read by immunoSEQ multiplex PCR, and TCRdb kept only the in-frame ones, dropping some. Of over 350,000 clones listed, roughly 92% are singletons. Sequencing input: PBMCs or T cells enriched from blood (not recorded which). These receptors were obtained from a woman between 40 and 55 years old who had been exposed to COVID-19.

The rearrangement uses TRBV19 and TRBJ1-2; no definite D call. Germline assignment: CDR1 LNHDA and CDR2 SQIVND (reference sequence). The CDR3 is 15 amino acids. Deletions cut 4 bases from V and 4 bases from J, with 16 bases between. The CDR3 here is CASSNTDRGVYGYTF. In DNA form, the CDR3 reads TGTGCCAGTAGTAACACTGACCGAGGAGTCTATGGCTACACCTTC.

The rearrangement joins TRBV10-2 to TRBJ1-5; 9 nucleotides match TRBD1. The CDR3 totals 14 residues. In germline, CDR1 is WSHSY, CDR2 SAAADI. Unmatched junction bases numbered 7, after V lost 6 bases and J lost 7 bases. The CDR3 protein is CASRDTGGRQPQHF. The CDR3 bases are TGCGCCAGCAGGGATACAGGGGGCCGCCAGCCCCAGCATTTT.

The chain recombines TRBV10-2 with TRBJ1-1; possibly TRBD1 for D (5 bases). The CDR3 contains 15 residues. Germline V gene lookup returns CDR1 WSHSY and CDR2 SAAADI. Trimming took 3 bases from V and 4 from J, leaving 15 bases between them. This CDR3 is CASSEVPGWVTEAFF. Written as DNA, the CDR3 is TGCGCCAGCAGTGAAGTCCCAGGGTGGGTCACTGAAGCTTTCTTT.

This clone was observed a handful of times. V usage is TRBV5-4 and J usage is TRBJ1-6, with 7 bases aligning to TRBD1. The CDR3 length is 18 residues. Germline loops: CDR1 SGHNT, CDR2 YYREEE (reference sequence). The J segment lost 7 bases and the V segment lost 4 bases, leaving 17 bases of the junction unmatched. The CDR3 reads CASSGKSISGTVNSPLHF. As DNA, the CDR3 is TGTGCCAGCAGCGGAAAATCGATCTCCGGGACAGTCAATTCACCCCTCCACTTT. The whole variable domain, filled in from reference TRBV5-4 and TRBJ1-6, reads ETGVTQSPTHLIKTRGQQVTLRCSSQSGHNTVSWYQQALGQGPQFIFQYYREEENGRGNFPPRFSGLQFPNYSSELNVNALELDDSALYLCASSGKSISGTVNSPLHFGNGTRLTVT.

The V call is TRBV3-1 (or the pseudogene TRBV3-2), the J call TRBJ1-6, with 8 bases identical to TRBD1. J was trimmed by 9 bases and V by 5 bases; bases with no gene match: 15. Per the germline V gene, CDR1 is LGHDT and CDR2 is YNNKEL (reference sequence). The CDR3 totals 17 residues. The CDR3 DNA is TGTGCCAGCAGCGCCCGACGGACAGGGCGGGGTGCTTCACCCCTCCACTTT. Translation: CASSARRTGRGASPLHF.

The CDR3 DNA reads TGCAGCGGTAAGGAGGGCCCACCGCTTAGCACAGATACGCAGTATTTT. Its translation: CSGKEGPPLSTDTQYF. This chain joins TRBV29-1 and TRBJ2-3, with a tentative D call TRBD2 (6 bases). With 7 bases removed from V and 0 bases from J, the gap between germline ends came to 20 bases. The germline V gene has CDR1 SQVTM and CDR2 ANQGSEA. The CDR3 consists of 16 residues.

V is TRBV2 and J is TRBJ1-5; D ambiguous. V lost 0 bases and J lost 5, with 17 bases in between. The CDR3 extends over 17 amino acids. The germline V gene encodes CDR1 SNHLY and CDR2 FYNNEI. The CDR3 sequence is CASSEALRPAGDQPQHF. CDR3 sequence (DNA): TGTGCCAGCAGTGAAGCGCTTAGGCCAGCGGGCGATCAGCCCCAGCATTTT.

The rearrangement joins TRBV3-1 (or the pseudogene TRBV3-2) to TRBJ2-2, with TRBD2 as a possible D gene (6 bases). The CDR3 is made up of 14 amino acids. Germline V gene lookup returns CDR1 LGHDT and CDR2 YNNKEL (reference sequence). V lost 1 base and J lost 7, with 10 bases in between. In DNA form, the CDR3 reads TGTGCCAGCAGCCAAGCCGGAGGGCACGGGGAGCTGTTTTTT. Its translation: CASSQAGGHGELFF.

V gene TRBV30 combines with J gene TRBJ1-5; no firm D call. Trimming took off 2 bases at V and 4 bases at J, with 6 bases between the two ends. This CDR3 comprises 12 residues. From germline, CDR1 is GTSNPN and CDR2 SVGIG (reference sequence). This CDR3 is CAWSNLNQPQHF. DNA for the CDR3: TGTGCCTGGAGTAATCTAAATCAGCCCCAGCATTTT.

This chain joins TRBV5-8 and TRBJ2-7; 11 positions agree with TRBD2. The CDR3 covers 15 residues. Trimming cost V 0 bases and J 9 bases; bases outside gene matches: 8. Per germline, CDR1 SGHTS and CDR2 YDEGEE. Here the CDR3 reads CASSLVSSGLAAQYF. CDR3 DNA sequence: TGTGCCAGCAGCTTGGTTTCTTCGGGACTAGCGGCGCAGTACTTC.

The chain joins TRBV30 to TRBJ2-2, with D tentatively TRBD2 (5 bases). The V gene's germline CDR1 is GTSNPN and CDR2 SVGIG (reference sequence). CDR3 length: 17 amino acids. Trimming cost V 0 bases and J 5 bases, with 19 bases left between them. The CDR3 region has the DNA TGTGCCTGGAGTGTACCACCGAACCTCCGGAGGACCGGGGAGCTGTTTTTT. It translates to CAWSVPPNLRRTGELFF.

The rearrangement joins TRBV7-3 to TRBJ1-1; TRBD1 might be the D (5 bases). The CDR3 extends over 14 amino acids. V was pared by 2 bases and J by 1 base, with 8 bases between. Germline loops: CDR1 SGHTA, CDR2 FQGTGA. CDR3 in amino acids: CASSLGTGNTEAFF. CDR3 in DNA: TGTGCCAGCAGCTTAGGTACAGGGAACACTGAAGCTTTCTTT. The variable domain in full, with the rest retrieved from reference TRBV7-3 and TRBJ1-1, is GAGVSQTPSNKVTEKGKYVELRCDPISGHTALYWYRQSLGQGPEFLIYFQGTGAADDSGLPNDRFFAVRPEGSVSTLKIQRTERGDSAVYLCASSLGTGNTEAFFGQGTRLTVV.

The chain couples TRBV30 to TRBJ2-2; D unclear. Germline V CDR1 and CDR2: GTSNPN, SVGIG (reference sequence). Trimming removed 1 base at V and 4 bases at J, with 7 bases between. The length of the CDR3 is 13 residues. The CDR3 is CAWSALRTGELFF. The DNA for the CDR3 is TGTGCCTGGAGTGCCCTGCGCACCGGGGAGCTGTTTTTT. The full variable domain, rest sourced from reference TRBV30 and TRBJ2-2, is SQTIHQWPATLVQPVGSPLSLECTVEGTSNPNLYWYRQAAGRGLQLLFYSVGIGQISSEVPQNLSASRPQDRQFILSSKKLLLSDSGFYLCAWSALRTGELFFGEGSRLTVL.

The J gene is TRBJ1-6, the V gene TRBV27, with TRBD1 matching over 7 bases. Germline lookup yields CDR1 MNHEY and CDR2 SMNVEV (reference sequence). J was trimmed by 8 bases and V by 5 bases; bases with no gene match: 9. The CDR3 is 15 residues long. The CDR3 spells CASSQRPGQYSPLHF. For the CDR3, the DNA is TGTGCCAGCAGTCAACGACCGGGACAGTATTCACCCCTCCACTTT.

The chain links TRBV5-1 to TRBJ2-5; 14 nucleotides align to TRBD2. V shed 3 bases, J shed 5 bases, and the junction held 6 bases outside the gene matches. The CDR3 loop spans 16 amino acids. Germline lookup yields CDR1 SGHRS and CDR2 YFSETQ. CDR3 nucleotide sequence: TGCGCCAGCAGCTCAGGACTAGCGGGGGGCCTGGAGACCCAGTACTTC. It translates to CASSSGLAGGLETQYF. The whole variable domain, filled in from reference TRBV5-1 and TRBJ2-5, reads KAGVTQTPRYLIKTRGQQVTLSCSPISGHRSVSWYQQTPGQGLQFLFEYFSETQRNKGNFPGRFSGRQFSNSRSEMNVSTLELGDSALYLCASSSGLAGGLETQYFGPGTRLLVL.